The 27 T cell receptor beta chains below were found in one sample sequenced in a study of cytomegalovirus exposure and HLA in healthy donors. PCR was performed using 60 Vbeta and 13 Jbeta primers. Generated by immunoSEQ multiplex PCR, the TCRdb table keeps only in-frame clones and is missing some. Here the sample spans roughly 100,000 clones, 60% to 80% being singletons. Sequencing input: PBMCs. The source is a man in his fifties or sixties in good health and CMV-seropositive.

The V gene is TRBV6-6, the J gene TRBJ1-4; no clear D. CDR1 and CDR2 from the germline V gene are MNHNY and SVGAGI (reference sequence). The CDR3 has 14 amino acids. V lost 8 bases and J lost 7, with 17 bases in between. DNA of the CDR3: TGTGCCAGCGCGGTCGGGGAAGAAAGTGAAAAACTGTTTTTT. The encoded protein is CASAVGEESEKLFF.

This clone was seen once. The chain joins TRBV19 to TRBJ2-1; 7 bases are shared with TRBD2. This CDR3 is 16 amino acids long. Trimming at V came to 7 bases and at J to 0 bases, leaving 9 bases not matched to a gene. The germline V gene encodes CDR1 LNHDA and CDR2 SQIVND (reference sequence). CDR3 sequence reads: CASNLRGGSSYNEQFF. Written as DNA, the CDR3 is TGTGCCAGTAACCTCCGGGGAGGGAGCTCCTACAATGAGCAGTTCTTC.

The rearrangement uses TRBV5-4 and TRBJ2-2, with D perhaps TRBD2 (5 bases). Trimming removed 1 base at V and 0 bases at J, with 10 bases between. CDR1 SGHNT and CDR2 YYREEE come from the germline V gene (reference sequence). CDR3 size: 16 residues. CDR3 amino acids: CASSLNTRSNTGELFF. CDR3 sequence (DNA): TGTGCCAGCAGCTTGAATACTAGATCGAACACCGGGGAGCTGTTTTTT. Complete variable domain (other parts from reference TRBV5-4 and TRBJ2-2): ETGVTQSPTHLIKTRGQQVTLRCSSQSGHNTVSWYQQALGQGPQFIFQYYREEENGRGNFPPRFSGLQFPNYSSELNVNALELDDSALYLCASSLNTRSNTGELFFGEGSRLTVL.

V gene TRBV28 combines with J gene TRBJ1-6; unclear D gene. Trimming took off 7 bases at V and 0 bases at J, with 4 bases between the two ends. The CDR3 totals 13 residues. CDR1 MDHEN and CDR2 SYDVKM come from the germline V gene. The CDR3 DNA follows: TGTGCCAGCACAGGCTCCTATAATTCACCCCTCCACTTT. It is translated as CASTGSYNSPLHF.

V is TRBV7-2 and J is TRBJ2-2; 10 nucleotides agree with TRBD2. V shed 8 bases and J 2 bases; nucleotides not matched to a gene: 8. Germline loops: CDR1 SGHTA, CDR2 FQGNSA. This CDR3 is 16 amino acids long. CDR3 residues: CASLPGLALNTGELFF. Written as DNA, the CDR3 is TGTGCCAGCTTACCGGGACTAGCGTTAAACACCGGGGAGCTGTTTTTT.

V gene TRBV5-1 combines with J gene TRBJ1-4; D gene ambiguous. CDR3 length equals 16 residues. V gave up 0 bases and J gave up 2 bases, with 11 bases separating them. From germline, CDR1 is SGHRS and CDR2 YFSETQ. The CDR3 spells CASSLVRGRTNEKLFF. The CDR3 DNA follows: TGCGCCAGCAGCTTGGTTCGGGGTCGGACTAATGAAAAACTGTTTTTT.

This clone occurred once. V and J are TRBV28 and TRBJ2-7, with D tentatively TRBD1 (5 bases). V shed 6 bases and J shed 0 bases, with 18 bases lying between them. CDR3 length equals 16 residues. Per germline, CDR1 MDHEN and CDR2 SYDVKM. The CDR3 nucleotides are TGTGCCAGCAGCCTCTCTGCAGGGATGCTCTCCTACGAGCAGTACTTC. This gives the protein CASSLSAGMLSYEQYF.

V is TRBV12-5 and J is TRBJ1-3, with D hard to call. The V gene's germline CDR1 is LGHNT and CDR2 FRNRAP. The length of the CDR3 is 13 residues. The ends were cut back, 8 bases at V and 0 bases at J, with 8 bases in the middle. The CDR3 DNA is TGTGCTAGTAAGTTGAGCTCTGGAAACACCATATATTTT. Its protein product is CASKLSSGNTIYF.

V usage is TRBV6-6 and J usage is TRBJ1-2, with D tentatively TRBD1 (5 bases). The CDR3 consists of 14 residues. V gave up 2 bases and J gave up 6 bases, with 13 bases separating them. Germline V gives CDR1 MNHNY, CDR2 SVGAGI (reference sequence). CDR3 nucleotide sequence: TGTGCCAGCAGTTACGATTCAGGGAAAGATGGCTACACCTTC. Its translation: CASSYDSGKDGYTF.

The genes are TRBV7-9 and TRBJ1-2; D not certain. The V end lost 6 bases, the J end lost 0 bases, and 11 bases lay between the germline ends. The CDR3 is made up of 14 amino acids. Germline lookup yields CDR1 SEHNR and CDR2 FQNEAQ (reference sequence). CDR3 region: CASSSVLANYGYTF. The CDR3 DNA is TGTGCCAGCAGTTCCGTACTCGCTAACTATGGCTACACCTTC.

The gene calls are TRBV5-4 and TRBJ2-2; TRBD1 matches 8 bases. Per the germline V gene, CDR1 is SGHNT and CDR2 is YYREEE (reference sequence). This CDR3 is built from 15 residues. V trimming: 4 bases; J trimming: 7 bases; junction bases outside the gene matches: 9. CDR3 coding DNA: TGTGCCAGCAGCCCCCCGACAGGGGAAAACGGGGAGCTGTTTTTT. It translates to CASSPPTGENGELFF.

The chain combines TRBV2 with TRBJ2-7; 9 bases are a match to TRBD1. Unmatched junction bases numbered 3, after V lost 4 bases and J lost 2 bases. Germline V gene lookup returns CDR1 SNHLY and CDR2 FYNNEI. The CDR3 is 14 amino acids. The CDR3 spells CASSGQGVTYEQYF. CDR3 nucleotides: TGTGCCAGCAGTGGACAGGGGGTAACCTACGAGCAGTACTTC.

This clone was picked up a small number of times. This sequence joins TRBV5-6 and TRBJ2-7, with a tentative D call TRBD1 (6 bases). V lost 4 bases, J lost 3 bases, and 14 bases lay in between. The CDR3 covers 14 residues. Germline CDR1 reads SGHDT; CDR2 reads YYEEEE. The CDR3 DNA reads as TGTGCCAGCAGCCCAAAGGGGGTGGACTACGAGCAGTACTTC. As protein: CASSPKGVDYEQYF.

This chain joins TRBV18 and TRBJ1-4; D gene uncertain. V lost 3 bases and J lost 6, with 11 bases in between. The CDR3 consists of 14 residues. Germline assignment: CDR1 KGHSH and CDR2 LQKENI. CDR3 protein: CASSPQRTHEKLFF. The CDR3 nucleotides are TGTGCCAGCTCACCCCAAAGGACTCATGAAAAACTGTTTTTT.

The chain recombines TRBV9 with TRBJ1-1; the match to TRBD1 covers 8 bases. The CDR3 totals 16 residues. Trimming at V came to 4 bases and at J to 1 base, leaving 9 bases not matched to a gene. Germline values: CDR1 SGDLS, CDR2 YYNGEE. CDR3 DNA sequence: TGTGCCAGCAGCCTCGACAGGGGAGTGGGGAACACTGAAGCTTTCTTT. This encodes CASSLDRGVGNTEAFF. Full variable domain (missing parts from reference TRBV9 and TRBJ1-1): DSGVTQTPKHLITATGQRVTLRCSPRSGDLSVYWYQQSLDQGLQFLIQYYNGEERAKGNILERFSAQQFPDLHSELNLSSLELGDSALYFCASSLDRGVGNTEAFFGQGTRLTVV.

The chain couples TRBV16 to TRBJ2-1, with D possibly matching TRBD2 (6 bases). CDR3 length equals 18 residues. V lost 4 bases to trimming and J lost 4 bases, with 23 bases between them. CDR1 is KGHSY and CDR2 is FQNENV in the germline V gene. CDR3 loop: CASSRDGEEWTKYNEQFF. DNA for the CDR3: TGTGCCAGCAGCCGGGACGGAGAGGAATGGACTAAATACAATGAGCAGTTCTTC.

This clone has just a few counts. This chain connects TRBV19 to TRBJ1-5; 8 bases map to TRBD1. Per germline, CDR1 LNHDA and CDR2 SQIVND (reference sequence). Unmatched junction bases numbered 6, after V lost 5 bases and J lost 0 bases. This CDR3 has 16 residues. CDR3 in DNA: TGTGCCAGTAGTCATCCGGACAGGGCTAGCAATCAGCCCCAGCATTTT. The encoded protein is CASSHPDRASNQPQHF.

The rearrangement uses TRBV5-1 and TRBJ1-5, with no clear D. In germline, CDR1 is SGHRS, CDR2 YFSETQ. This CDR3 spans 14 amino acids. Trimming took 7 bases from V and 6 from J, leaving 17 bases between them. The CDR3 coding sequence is TGCGCCAGCGCCACCGGGGAACCAGGTCAGCCCCAGCATTTT. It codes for CASATGEPGQPQHF.

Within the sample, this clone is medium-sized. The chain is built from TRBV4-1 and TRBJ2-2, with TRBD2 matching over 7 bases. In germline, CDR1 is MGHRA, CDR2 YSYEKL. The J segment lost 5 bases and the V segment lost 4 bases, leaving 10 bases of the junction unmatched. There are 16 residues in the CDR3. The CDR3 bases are TGCGCCAGCAGCCCCTCACCGGGAGGAGGGACCGGGGAGCTGTTTTTT. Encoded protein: CASSPSPGGGTGELFF.

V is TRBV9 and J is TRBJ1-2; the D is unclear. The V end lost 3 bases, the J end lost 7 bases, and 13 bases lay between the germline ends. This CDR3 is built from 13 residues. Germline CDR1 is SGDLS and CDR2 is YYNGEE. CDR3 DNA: TGTGCCAGCAGCGCGACTGCTTTTCTTGGCTACACCTTC. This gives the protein CASSATAFLGYTF.

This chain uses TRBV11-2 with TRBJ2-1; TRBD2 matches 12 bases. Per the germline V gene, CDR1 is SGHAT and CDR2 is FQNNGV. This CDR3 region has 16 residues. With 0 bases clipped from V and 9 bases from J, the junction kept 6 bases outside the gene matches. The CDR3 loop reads CASSLDLGTSGREQFF. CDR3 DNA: TGTGCCAGCAGCTTAGATTTGGGGACTAGCGGGCGTGAGCAGTTCTTC.

CDR3 in DNA: TGCAGCGTCGCCCCCGGGACCACCTCGGGGGGTACGCAGTATTTT. It is translated as CSVAPGTTSGGTQYF. The chain links TRBV29-1 to TRBJ2-3, with 7 bases aligning to TRBD2. V lost 6 bases to trimming and J lost 8 bases; unmatched junction nucleotides: 17. The CDR3 length is 15 residues. Germline assignment: CDR1 SQVTM and CDR2 ANQGSEA.

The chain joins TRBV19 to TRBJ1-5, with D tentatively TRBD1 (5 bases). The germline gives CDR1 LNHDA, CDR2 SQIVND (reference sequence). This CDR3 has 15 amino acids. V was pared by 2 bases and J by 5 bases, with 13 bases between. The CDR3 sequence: CASSIIGGVYQPQHF. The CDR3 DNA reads TGTGCCAGTAGTATAATTGGAGGGGTTTATCAGCCCCAGCATTTT.

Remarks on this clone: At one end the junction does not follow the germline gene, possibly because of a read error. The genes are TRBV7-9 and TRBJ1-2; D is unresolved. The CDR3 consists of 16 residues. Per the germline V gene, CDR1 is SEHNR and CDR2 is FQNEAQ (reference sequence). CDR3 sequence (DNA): TGTTCCAGCAGCTTAGAATTCGACTGGTCAAACTATGGCTACACCTTC. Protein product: CSSSLEFDWSNYGYTF.

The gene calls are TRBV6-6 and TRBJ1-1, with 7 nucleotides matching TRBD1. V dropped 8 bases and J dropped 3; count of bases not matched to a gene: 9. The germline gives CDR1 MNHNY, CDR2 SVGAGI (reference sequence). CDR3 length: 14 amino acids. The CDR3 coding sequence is TGTGCCAGCGCAAGGGGGACAGTCGACACTGAAGCTTTCTTT. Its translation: CASARGTVDTEAFF.

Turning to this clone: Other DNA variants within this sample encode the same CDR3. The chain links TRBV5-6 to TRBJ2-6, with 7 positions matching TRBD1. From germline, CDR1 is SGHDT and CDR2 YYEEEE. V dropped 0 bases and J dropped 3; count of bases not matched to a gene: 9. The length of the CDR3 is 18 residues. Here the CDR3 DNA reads TGTGCCAGCAGCTTGGCCGGGACAGTCCTTCGTGGGGCCAACGTCCTGACTTTC. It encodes CASSLAGTVLRGANVLTF.

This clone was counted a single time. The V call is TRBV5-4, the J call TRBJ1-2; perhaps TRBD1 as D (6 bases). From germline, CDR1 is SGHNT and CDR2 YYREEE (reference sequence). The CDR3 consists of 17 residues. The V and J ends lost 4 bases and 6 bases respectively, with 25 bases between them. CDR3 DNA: TGTGCCAGCAGCACCGGTTGGATCAGTACCGGGGGGCATGGCTACACCTTC. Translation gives CASSTGWISTGGHGYTF.